This entry lists 13 T cell receptor beta chains sequenced from one sample in a study of blood T cell repertoires in COVID-19. Assay used: immunoSEQ multiplex PCR; TCRdb lists only in-frame clones, some missing. The sample records just over 300,000 clones, roughly 87% being singletons. Source material: peripheral blood. Receptors were obtained from a man between 18 and 35 years old with active or convalescent COVID-19.

J is TRBJ2-7 and V is TRBV3-1 (or the pseudogene TRBV3-2), with D possibly being TRBD1 (5 bases). CDR1 is LGHDT and CDR2 is YNNKEL in the germline V gene (reference sequence). Trimming removed 1 base at V and 1 base at J, with 11 bases between. This CDR3 spans 15 amino acids. The CDR3 DNA is TGTGCCAGCAGCCAAGCGGCAGGGTTATCCTACGAGCAGTACTTC. Residues: CASSQAAGLSYEQYF.

The V call is TRBV19, the J call TRBJ1-2; TRBD1 aligns across 7 bases. CDR1 LNHDA and CDR2 SQIVND come from the germline V gene (reference sequence). J was trimmed by 4 bases and V by 6 bases; bases with no gene match: 14. The CDR3 is made up of 16 amino acids. As DNA, the CDR3 is TGTGCCAGTAGCATCCTGCCGGGACAGAGATCCTATGGCTACACCTTC. It is translated as CASSILPGQRSYGYTF.

The J gene is TRBJ2-1, the V gene TRBV6-1; 12 bases are a match to TRBD2. V lost 2 bases, J lost 4 bases, and 12 bases stayed unmatched. This CDR3 is 19 amino acids long. Germline V gene sequence: CDR1 MNHNS, CDR2 SASEGT. CDR3 nucleotides: TGTGCCAGCAGTGAACGAAGGGCAGCTAGCGGGAGGGGATACAATGAGCAGTTCTTC. Its translation is CASSERRAASGRGYNEQFF.

V usage is TRBV6-6 and J usage is TRBJ1-1; no definite D call. The V end lost 2 bases, the J end lost 9 bases, and 10 bases lay between the germline ends. The CDR3 is 12 amino acids. Germline V gene lookup returns CDR1 MNHNY and CDR2 SVGAGI (reference sequence). The CDR3 loop reads CASSYSTEKAFF. CDR3 in DNA: TGTGCCAGCAGTTACAGTACAGAAAAAGCTTTCTTT.

The chain has TRBV2 and TRBJ2-7; weak D call: TRBD2 (7 bases). The CDR3 runs to 16 residues. Trimming took off 1 base at V and 1 base at J, with 14 bases between the two ends. The germline V gene encodes CDR1 SNHLY and CDR2 FYNNEI. Here the CDR3 DNA reads TGTGCCAGCAGTGAAGTAGGGGGAGGGGCGTCCTACGAGCAGTACTTC. Translated, it gives CASSEVGGGASYEQYF.

This clone has only one observation. The chain carries TRBV6-5 and TRBJ1-2; TRBD1 aligns across 7 bases. Germline CDR1 reads MNHEY; CDR2 reads SVGAGI. The CDR3 is made up of 14 amino acids. Trimming cost V 8 bases and J 4 bases; bases outside gene matches: 10. The CDR3 spells CASGLTQGRYGYTF. The CDR3 DNA reads TGTGCCAGCGGACTCACACAGGGGCGCTATGGCTACACCTTC.

In this sample, this clone turned up once. The rearrangement joins TRBV5-4 to TRBJ2-2, with D possibly TRBD1 on 6 matching bases. This CDR3 is built from 15 residues. Germline V gene sequence: CDR1 SGHNT, CDR2 YYREEE (reference sequence). V gave up 5 bases and J gave up 5 bases, with 16 bases separating them. CDR3 in DNA: TGTGCCAGCAGTTCCGGGACATCTAGGACCGGGGAGCTGTTTTTT. Translated, it gives CASSSGTSRTGELFF.

V is TRBV2 and J is TRBJ2-7, with 8 bases aligning to TRBD1. The CDR3 totals 14 residues. Germline trimming cut 7 bases from V and 1 base from J; bases unmatched to any gene: 6. Germline lookup yields CDR1 SNHLY and CDR2 FYNNEI. The CDR3 loop is CASKATGGSYEQYF. The CDR3, as DNA: TGTGCCAGCAAGGCTACAGGGGGGTCCTACGAGCAGTACTTC.

This sequence joins TRBV7-2 and TRBJ2-3, with TRBD2 as a possible D gene (7 bases). Germline lookup yields CDR1 SGHTA and CDR2 FQGNSA. The CDR3 extends over 16 amino acids. The germline V and J ends were trimmed by 1 base and 4 bases, with 15 bases remaining between them. CDR3 sequence: CASSLVGGAVADTQYF. CDR3 DNA: TGTGCCAGCAGCTTAGTAGGGGGGGCCGTGGCAGATACGCAGTATTTT.

In its sample, this clone was seen many times. The rearrangement uses TRBV6-2 or TRBV6-3 and TRBJ2-1; no clear D. This CDR3 is built from 15 residues. The V gene's germline CDR1 is MNHEY and CDR2 SVGEGT. With 5 bases removed from V and 0 bases from J, the gap between germline ends came to 11 bases. This chain's CDR3 is CASSTIPNSYNEQFF. CDR3 in DNA: TGTGCCAGCAGTACAATACCCAACTCCTACAATGAGCAGTTCTTC.

This chain connects TRBV2 to TRBJ2-1, with D unclear. CDR3 length: 13 amino acids. V dropped 2 bases and J dropped 3 bases, with 5 bases sitting between them. CDR1 is SNHLY, CDR2 FYNNEI, per germline. CDR3 sequence: CASSENYYNEQFF. For the CDR3, the DNA is TGTGCCAGCAGTGAAAATTACTACAATGAGCAGTTCTTC.

The V gene is TRBV27, the J gene TRBJ2-7, with 9 bases matching TRBD2. J lost 2 bases, V lost 4 bases, and 9 bases had no gene match. CDR1 is MNHEY and CDR2 is SMNVEV in the germline V gene (reference sequence). This CDR3 comprises 16 residues. The CDR3 DNA sequence: TGTGCCAGCAGTTCATCAAGGACTAGCGTGCCCTACGAGCAGTACTTC. It translates to CASSSSRTSVPYEQYF.

CDR3 loop: CASSERLASINEQFF. The CDR3 DNA sequence: TGTGCCAGCAGTGAAAGGCTAGCGAGCATCAATGAGCAGTTCTTC. The gene calls are TRBV2 and TRBJ2-1; a possible D gene is TRBD2 (6 bases). The V and J ends lost 2 bases and 6 bases respectively, with 14 bases between them. This CDR3 is built from 15 residues. Germline CDR1 reads SNHLY; CDR2 reads FYNNEI.